The rows below give T cell receptor beta chains drawn from one sample of a study of T cell clonotyping in hematopoietic cell transplantation. Here immunoSEQ multiplex PCR was the method, and the copy in TCRdb shows in-frame clones only, minus some. Among some 40,000 clones listed, around 95% were seen once. Sequencing used peripheral blood mononuclear cells. These receptors originate from a man aged 25-45 years in good health. Some clones in this sample may be carry-over from other donors' samples. The conserved cysteine and the conserved F or W are not part of the CDR3 here. Fields, in order: V gene, clone size, J gene, CDR3 protein. Clone size, where shown, is once, few, many, or a class for clones that have expanded.

>TRBV5-1|.|TRBJ1-2
ASSATTTAPYGYT
>TRBV5-6|.|TRBJ2-1
ASSLVLGASNEQF
>TRBV29-1|.|TRBJ1-2
SVGWDYGYT
>TRBV4-3|.|TRBJ1-1
ASSQGENTEAF
>TRBV7-9|.|TRBJ2-7
ASSLAGPYEQY
>TRBV4-2|.|TRBJ2-2
ASSQDPGLGAGELF
>TRBV19|once|TRBJ2-3
ATGTLTGTDTQY
>TRBV2|.|TRBJ2-3
ASGGRALTDTQY
>TRBV4-1|once|TRBJ1-2
ASRGQGFIYGYT
>TRBV5-4|once|TRBJ2-5
ASSPGSSFLETQY
>TRBV7-6|.|TRBJ2-1
ASSQGLTAYNEQF
>TRBV6-5|once|TRBJ2-7
ASRPGTEPTKQY
>TRBV7-2|.|TRBJ1-2
ASSLAQGPYGYT
>TRBV30|.|TRBJ2-7
AWSKSFQSHEQY
>TRBV5-8|.|TRBJ2-6
ASSSDRRTGANVLT
>TRBV4-3|few|TRBJ2-1
ASSQDFSGSGGNEQF
>TRBV10-3|.|TRBJ2-3
AITEQSGWGTDTQY
>TRBV6-5|.|TRBJ1-1
ASTEGGTEAF
>TRBV5-5|.|TRBJ1-2
ASSPQRGANYGYT
>TRBV15|.|TRBJ2-7
ATSRDPGATYEQY
>TRBV4-1|.|TRBJ2-1
ASSRNRGLDEQF
>TRBV6-5|once|TRBJ1-2
ASSSGSAGYYGYT
>TRBV6-4|once|TRBJ1-1
ASSERGLPDTEAF
>TRBV19|.|TRBJ2-5
ASRDLGEDKETQY
>TRBV6-5|.|TRBJ2-3
ASSPQGSDTQY
>TRBV12-5|once|TRBJ1-5
ASGLSGEQPQH
>TRBV15|once|TRBJ1-2
ATSRERGNGIGGYT
>TRBV5-8|.|TRBJ1-3
ASSYPVRAGNTIY
>TRBV10-3|.|TRBJ2-2
AISDGLAGNGELF
>TRBV5-6|.|TRBJ2-7
ASSFPQGGTYEQY
>TRBV4-2|once|TRBJ1-1
ASSQLGHLNTEAF
>TRBV7-9|.|TRBJ1-5
ASSSGQGWQPQH
>TRBV6-6|.|TRBJ2-7
ASSPRTGGPEQY
>TRBV6-5|.|TRBJ1-2
ASSYSPGQLSSGYT
>TRBV5-4|.|TRBJ2-1
ASSLERGYEQF
>TRBV7-8|few|TRBJ2-6
ASSLGGANVLT
>TRBV27|.|TRBJ2-7
ASSLGQTYEQY
>TRBV11-1|.|TRBJ1-2
ASSLSGGDYGYT
>TRBV5-1|.|TRBJ2-3
ASSLGTSTDTQY
>TRBV28|few|TRBJ2-5
ASSPGQGPSQY
>TRBV6-1|.|TRBJ1-2
ASRPRGTPDYGYT
>TRBV2|.|TRBJ1-1
ASITRQEGTEAF
>TRBV27|.|TRBJ2-7
ASSTLLRDRDFHEQY
>TRBV30|.|TRBJ2-2
AWNRQEGTGELF
>TRBV5-6|.|TRBJ1-1
ASSLGQGWTEAF
>TRBV4-3|.|TRBJ1-5
ASRPTGVSNQPQH
>TRBV19|.|TRBJ2-5
ASSSSIPTGTGGRETQY
>TRBV11-2|.|TRBJ1-2
ASSLLRTGDYT
>TRBV5-6|.|TRBJ2-3
ASSFLDTQY
>TRBV27|.|TRBJ2-1
ASSSTGDHYNEQF
>TRBV7-9|.|TRBJ1-5
ASSLAGGQPQH
>TRBV5-4|.|TRBJ2-1
ASSGSGSFGEQF
>TRBV6-6|.|TRBJ1-2
ASSPDTTSYGYT